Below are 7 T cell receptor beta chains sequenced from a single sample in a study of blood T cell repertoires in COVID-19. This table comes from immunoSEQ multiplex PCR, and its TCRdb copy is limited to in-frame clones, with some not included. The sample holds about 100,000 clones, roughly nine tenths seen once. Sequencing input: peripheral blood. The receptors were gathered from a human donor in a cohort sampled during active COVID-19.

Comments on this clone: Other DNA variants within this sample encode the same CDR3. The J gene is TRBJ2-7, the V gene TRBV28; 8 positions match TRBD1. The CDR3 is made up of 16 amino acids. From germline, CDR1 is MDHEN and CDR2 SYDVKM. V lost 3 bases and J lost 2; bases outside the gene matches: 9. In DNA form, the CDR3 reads TGTGCCAGCAGTTTTACCCGGGACAGGCAAACCTACGAGCAGTACTTC. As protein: CASSFTRDRQTYEQYF.

CDR3 sequence: CASSAPGETQYF. The CDR3 DNA follows: TGTGCCAGCAGCGCACCGGGGGAGACCCAGTACTTC. This chain links TRBV9 with TRBJ2-5, with D tentatively TRBD2 (5 bases). Trimming left V 3 bases short and J 5 bases short, with 8 bases between. Germline V lookup: CDR1 SGDLS, CDR2 YYNGEE. The CDR3 length is 12 residues.

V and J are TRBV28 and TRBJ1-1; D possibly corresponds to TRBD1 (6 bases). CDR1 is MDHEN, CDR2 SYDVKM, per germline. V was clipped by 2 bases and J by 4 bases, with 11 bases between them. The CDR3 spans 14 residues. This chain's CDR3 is CASSLRGQITEAFF. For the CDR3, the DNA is TGTGCCAGCAGTTTAAGAGGACAGATCACTGAAGCTTTCTTT.

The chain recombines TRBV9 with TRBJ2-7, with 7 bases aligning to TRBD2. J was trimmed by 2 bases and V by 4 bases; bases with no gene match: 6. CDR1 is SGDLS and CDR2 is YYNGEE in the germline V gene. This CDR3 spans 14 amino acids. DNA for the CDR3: TGTGCCAGCAGCAGAGGGGAGGGTACCTACGAGCAGTACTTC. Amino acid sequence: CASSRGEGTYEQYF.

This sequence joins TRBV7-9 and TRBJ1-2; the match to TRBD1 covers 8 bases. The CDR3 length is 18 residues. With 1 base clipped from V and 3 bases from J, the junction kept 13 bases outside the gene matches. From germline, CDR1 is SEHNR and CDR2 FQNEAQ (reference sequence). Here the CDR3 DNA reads TGTGCCAGCAGCTTAGATCTTGGCAGGGGGCGATCTGACTATGGCTACACCTTC. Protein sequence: CASSLDLGRGRSDYGYTF.

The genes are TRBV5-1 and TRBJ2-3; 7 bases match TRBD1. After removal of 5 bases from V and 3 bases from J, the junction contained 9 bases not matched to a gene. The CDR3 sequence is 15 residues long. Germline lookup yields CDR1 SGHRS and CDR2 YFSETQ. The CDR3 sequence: CASRRDRAMTDTQYF. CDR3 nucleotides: TGCGCCAGCAGGCGAGACAGGGCGATGACAGATACGCAGTATTTT. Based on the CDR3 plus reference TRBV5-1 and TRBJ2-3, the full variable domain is KAGVTQTPRYLIKTRGQQVTLSCSPISGHRSVSWYQQTPGQGLQFLFEYFSETQRNKGNFPGRFSGRQFSNSRSEMNVSTLELGDSALYLCASRRDRAMTDTQYFGPGTRLTVL.

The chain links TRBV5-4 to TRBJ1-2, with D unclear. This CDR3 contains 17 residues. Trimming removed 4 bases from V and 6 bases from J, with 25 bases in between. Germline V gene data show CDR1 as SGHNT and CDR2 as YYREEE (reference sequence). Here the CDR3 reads CASSPVLIVGSGDGYTF. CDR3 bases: TGTGCCAGCAGCCCAGTCCTAATTGTGGGGTCCGGGGATGGCTACACCTTC.